The 10 T cell receptor beta chains in this list originate from one sample, sequenced in a study of T cell repertoires in cytomegalovirus infection. The antigens for these receptors are not known. MiXCR, run by TCRdb on the reads, gives a single entry per CDR3 protein. The data contain a few hundred thousand distinct CDR3 sequences, approximately 40% of them singletons. The sample was cultured PBMCs, taken from culture after CMV antigen stimulation. The receptors shown here come from a human donor in good health (CMV status not recorded). Some clones in this sample may be carry-over from other donors' samples.

This clonotype was detected only a few times. This chain joins TRBV6-1 and TRBJ1-6; D uncertain. The V and J ends lost 5 bases and 7 bases respectively, with 27 bases between them. Germline values: CDR1 MNHNS, CDR2 SASEGT. The CDR3 is made up of 19 amino acids. CDR3 bases: TGTGCCAGCAGTTTCCGATACACACGGGCCATTGTCCGGAATTCACCCCTCCACTTT. Translating gives CASSFRYTRAIVRNSPLHF.

The chain couples TRBV28 to TRBJ1-5; D remains ambiguous. The CDR3 runs to 12 residues. V lost 7 bases and J 7 bases, leaving 11 bases between the germline ends. The germline gives CDR1 MDHEN, CDR2 SYDVKM. DNA of the CDR3: TGTGCCAGCAACCTCCCCAAACAGCCCCAGCATTTT. Translation: CASNLPKQPQHF.

The chain links TRBV11-3 to TRBJ1-1; no reliable D call. From germline, CDR1 is SGHNT and CDR2 YENEEA. CDR3 length: 14 residues. Trimming took off 9 bases at V and 1 base at J, with 15 bases between the two ends. The CDR3 nucleotides read TGTGCCAGTTCTAAAGGACGGGAGAACACTGAAGCTTTCTTT. Translating it yields CASSKGRENTEAFF.

V usage is TRBV20-1 and J usage is TRBJ2-3, with 15 positions matching TRBD2. The CDR3 totals 15 residues. V lost 7 bases, J lost 3 bases, and 5 bases stayed unmatched. Germline V lookup: CDR1 DFQATT, CDR2 SNEGSKA (reference sequence). The DNA for the CDR3 is TGCAGTGGACGGGGACTAGCGGGGGGTACAGATACGCAGTATTTT. Encoded protein: CSGRGLAGGTDTQYF.

The chain carries TRBV10-3 and TRBJ2-5; tentatively, D is TRBD2 (5 bases). The CDR3 has 14 amino acids. Between the trimmed V and J ends, which lost 3 bases and 5 bases, there was a span of 13 bases. The germline V gene encodes CDR1 ENHRY and CDR2 SYGVKD. As DNA, the CDR3 is TGTGCCATCAGTGACAGGACTCGGAGGGAGACCCAGTACTTC. It translates to CAISDRTRRETQYF.

The rearrangement uses TRBV12-3 or TRBV12-4 and TRBJ1-1; D is undetermined. This CDR3 is 9 amino acids long. The CDR3 is CADRRGAFF. The CDR3 DNA reads as TGTGCAGATCGGCGGGGAGCTTTCTTT.

The chain combines TRBV7-9 with TRBJ1-1, with 8 positions matching TRBD1. The V segment lost 5 bases and the J segment 8 bases; nucleotides outside the gene matches: 4. Germline assignment: CDR1 SEHNR and CDR2 FQNEAQ (reference sequence). The CDR3 is 12 residues long. CDR3 nucleotides: TGTGCCAGCAGCGGCGACAGGGGCGAAGCTTTCTTT. Its translation is CASSGDRGEAFF. Full variable domain (remainder filled in from reference TRBV7-9 and TRBJ1-1): DTGVSQNPRHKITKRGQNVTFRCDPISEHNRLYWYRQTLGQGPEFLTYFQNEAQLEKSRLLSDRFSAERPKGSFSTLEIQRTEQGDSAMYLCASSGDRGEAFFGQGTRLTVV.

The sample holds one count of this clonotype. The chain uses TRBV4-1 and TRBJ1-2; D is unresolved. Trimming pared 3 bases from V and 7 bases from J, leaving 18 bases between. CDR1 and CDR2 (germline): MGHRA, YSYEKL. The CDR3 length is 15 residues. Here the CDR3 reads CASSQDDKLIAGYTF. DNA of the CDR3: TGCGCCAGCAGCCAGGACGACAAATTGATAGCTGGCTACACCTTC.

The chain uses TRBV10-2 and TRBJ2-1, with D possibly matching TRBD2 (7 bases). The CDR3 contains 15 residues. Trimming removed 0 bases from V and 2 bases from J, with 8 bases in between. Germline CDR1 is WSHSY and CDR2 is SAAADI. The chain's CDR3 is CASSESGGPYNEQFF. CDR3 sequence (DNA): TGCGCCAGCAGTGAGTCGGGGGGGCCCTACAATGAGCAGTTCTTC.

This clonotype was seen repeatedly, ten times or more. This sequence joins TRBV7-2 and TRBJ2-2; 7 nucleotides agree with TRBD1. Germline V CDR1 and CDR2: SGHTA, FQGNSA. The CDR3 loop spans 15 amino acids. V shed 4 bases and J 0 bases; nucleotides not matched to a gene: 2. The CDR3 loop is CASSWDRSNTGELFF. The CDR3 DNA reads as TGTGCCAGCAGCTGGGACAGATCGAACACCGGGGAGCTGTTTTTT.